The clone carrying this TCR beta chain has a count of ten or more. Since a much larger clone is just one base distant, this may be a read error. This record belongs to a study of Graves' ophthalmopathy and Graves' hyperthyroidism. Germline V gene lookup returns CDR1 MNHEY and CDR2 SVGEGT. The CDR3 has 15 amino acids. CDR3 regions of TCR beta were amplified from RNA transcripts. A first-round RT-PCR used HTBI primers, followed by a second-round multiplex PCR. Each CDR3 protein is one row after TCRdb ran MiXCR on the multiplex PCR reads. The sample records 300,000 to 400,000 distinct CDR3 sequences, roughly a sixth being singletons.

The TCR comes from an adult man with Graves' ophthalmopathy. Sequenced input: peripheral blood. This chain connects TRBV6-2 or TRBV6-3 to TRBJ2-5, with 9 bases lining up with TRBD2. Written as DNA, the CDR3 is TGTGCCAGCAGTTACAGGCGGGGGGGCCAAGAGATCCAGTACTTC. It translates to CASSYRRGGQEIQYF.